These 14 T cell receptor beta chains were sequenced from one sample in a study of T cell repertoires in cytomegalovirus infection. Antigen specificity for these receptors is unknown. TCRdb used MiXCR to reprocess the reads, holding one entry per CDR3 protein. The sample contains 110,000 or so distinct CDR3 sequences, roughly 31% of which appear only once. Source: CD8+ T cells from cultured PBMCs, taken from culture after CMV antigen stimulation. Receptors originate from a human donor in good health (CMV status not recorded). Some clones in this sample may be carry-over from other donors' samples.

The chain carries TRBV7-9 and TRBJ2-1; 7 nucleotides match TRBD2. Per the germline V gene, CDR1 is SEHNR and CDR2 is FQNEAQ (reference sequence). V trimming: 6 bases; J trimming: 7 bases; junction bases outside the gene matches: 12. The CDR3 sequence is 15 residues long. The CDR3 spells CASSHEGGRPNEQFF. The CDR3 DNA follows: TGTGCCAGCAGTCATGAGGGAGGGCGGCCTAATGAGCAGTTCTTC.

The V and J genes are TRBV5-4 and TRBJ2-5; TRBD2 aligns across 11 bases. The CDR3 contains 16 residues. After removal of 1 base from V and 1 base from J, the junction contained 3 bases not matched to a gene. From germline, CDR1 is SGHNT and CDR2 YYREEE (reference sequence). The CDR3 protein is CASSLPSGGLQETQYF. The CDR3 nucleotides are TGTGCCAGCAGCTTGCCTAGCGGGGGGCTCCAAGAGACCCAGTACTTC. The full variable domain, its missing parts supplied by reference TRBV5-4 and TRBJ2-5, is ETGVTQSPTHLIKTRGQQVTLRCSSQSGHNTVSWYQQALGQGPQFIFQYYREEENGRGNFPPRFSGLQFPNYSSELNVNALELDDSALYLCASSLPSGGLQETQYFGPGTRLLVL.

The chain employs TRBV19 and TRBJ1-1; D is uncertain. This CDR3 is 13 amino acids long. The V end lost 2 bases, the J end lost 6 bases, and 10 bases lay between the germline ends. Germline-derived CDR1 and CDR2 are LNHDA and SQIVND (reference sequence). In DNA form, the CDR3 reads TGTGCCAGTAGTATAAGTAGGAGTGCTGAAGCTTTCTTT. Amino acids: CASSISRSAEAFF. Using reference TRBV19 and TRBJ1-1 for the parts outside the CDR3, the full variable domain is DGGITQSPKYLFRKEGQNVTLSCEQNLNHDAMYWYRQDPGQGLRLIYYSQIVNDFQKGDIAEGYSVSREKKESFPLTVTSAQKNPTAFYLCASSISRSAEAFFGQGTRLTVV.

The V and J genes are TRBV12-5 and TRBJ2-6; a weak D match, TRBD1 (5 bases). The ends were cut back, 3 bases at V and 3 bases at J, with 9 bases in the middle. The CDR3 contains 15 residues. From germline, CDR1 is LGHNT and CDR2 FRNRAP. The CDR3 DNA reads TGTGCTAGTGGTTTACCAGGGCTTGGGGCCAACGTCCTGACTTTC. This codes for CASGLPGLGANVLTF. Complete variable domain (other parts from reference TRBV12-5 and TRBJ2-6): DARVTQTPRHKVTEMGQEVTMRCQPILGHNTVFWYRQTMMQGLELLAYFRNRAPLDDSGMPKDRFSAEMPDATLATLKIQPSEPRDSAVYFCASGLPGLGANVLTFGAGSRLTVL.

Only a few counts were recorded for this clonotype. The chain has TRBV5-5 and TRBJ2-3, with 10 positions matching TRBD2. This CDR3 is built from 17 residues. Germline V CDR1 and CDR2: SGHKS, YYEKEE (reference sequence). V trimming: 1 base; J trimming: 2 bases; junction bases outside the gene matches: 7. CDR3 residues: CASSLRASGSLTDTQYF. The CDR3 DNA follows: TGTGCCAGCAGCTTGCGGGCTAGCGGGAGCCTCACAGATACGCAGTATTTT.

This clonotype has a handful of counts. The J gene is TRBJ1-1, the V gene TRBV6-2 or TRBV6-3; D gene unclear. Trimming removed 0 bases at V and 0 bases at J, with 5 bases between. CDR1 is MNHEY, CDR2 SVGEGT, per germline. The CDR3 has 14 residues. CDR3 DNA: TGTGCCAGCAGTTACTCCCTCATGAACACTGAAGCTTTCTTT. Its translation: CASSYSLMNTEAFF.

This clonotype was detected only a few times. V usage is TRBV9 and J usage is TRBJ1-1; D is ambiguous. Looked up from germline, CDR1 is SGDLS and CDR2 is YYNGEE. V was shortened by 3 bases and J by 0 bases, with 9 bases between the two germline ends. The CDR3 is made up of 14 amino acids. The CDR3 DNA reads as TGTGCCAGCAGCGAGACAAGCCTGAACACTGAAGCTTTCTTT. Protein product: CASSETSLNTEAFF.

This clonotype was seen only a few times. This clone may be a read error of a much larger clone one base away. This chain joins TRBV5-4 and TRBJ1-1; D call uncertain. The length of the CDR3 is 12 residues. CDR1 SGHNT and CDR2 YYREEE come from the germline V gene (reference sequence). The V gene lost 3 bases and the J gene lost 1 base, with 4 bases spanning the gap. The CDR3 loop is CASSWGNTEAFF. CDR3 sequence (DNA): TGTGCCAGCAGCTGGGGGAACACTGAAGCTTTCTTT.

This clonotype was detected many times. V gene TRBV7-2 combines with J gene TRBJ2-3, with 8 bases aligning to TRBD2. This CDR3 has 16 amino acids. Germline CDR1 SGHTA, CDR2 FQGNSA. The V segment lost 1 base and the J segment 2 bases; nucleotides outside the gene matches: 5. The CDR3 reads CASSLEGSGATDTQYF. The CDR3 bases are TGTGCCAGCAGCTTAGAAGGTAGCGGGGCCACAGATACGCAGTATTTT.

This clonotype occurred many times. V and J are TRBV20-1 and TRBJ2-1, with D possibly TRBD2 on 7 matching bases. The CDR3 contains 14 residues. The germline V gene encodes CDR1 DFQATT and CDR2 SNEGSKA (reference sequence). CDR3 loop: CSTTSGGADNEQFF. The CDR3 DNA sequence: TGCAGCACAACTTCTGGGGGGGCCGACAATGAGCAGTTCTTC.

The chain couples TRBV28 to TRBJ1-5; tentatively, D is TRBD1 (6 bases). The CDR3 covers 17 residues. Germline CDR1 is MDHEN and CDR2 is SYDVKM. The V gene lost 4 bases and the J gene lost 7 bases, with 23 bases spanning the gap. In nucleotides, the CDR3 is TGTGCCAGCAGTTCTTATAGGGGGGCGGAAAAAGGACAGCCCCAGCATTTT. It yields the protein CASSSYRGAEKGQPQHF.

The rearrangement joins TRBV4-1 to TRBJ2-2; D might be TRBD1 or TRBD2, each matching 7 bases. The CDR3 length is 18 residues. Germline assignment: CDR1 MGHRA and CDR2 YSYEKL. V dropped 0 bases and J dropped 6 bases, with 20 bases sitting between them. CDR3 nucleotide sequence: TGCGCCAGCAGCCAAGACAGGGGGGGACGGTTGAGTCCCGGGGAGCTGTTTTTT. Translating gives CASSQDRGGRLSPGELFF.

This clonotype qualifies as medium-sized. This chain uses TRBV4-3 with TRBJ1-2, with D unclear. Trimming stripped 0 bases from V and 6 bases from J, with 11 bases between. Germline V gene sequence: CDR1 LGHNA, CDR2 YSLEER. CDR3 length: 14 residues. CDR3 in DNA: TGCGCCAGCAGCCAAGACCGATCAGGCAATGGCTACACCTTC. Amino acid sequence: CASSQDRSGNGYTF.

The V gene is TRBV28, the J gene TRBJ2-3; TRBD1 agrees at 8 bases. CDR3 length: 13 residues. Germline assignment: CDR1 MDHEN and CDR2 SYDVKM. The junction had 5 bases not matched to a gene; V was cut back by 7 bases and J by 5 bases. CDR3 in DNA: TGTGCCAGCACCAGGGGGCTTAAAGATACGCAGTATTTT. It encodes CASTRGLKDTQYF.